Listed here are 3 T cell receptor beta chains from one sample, sequenced in a study of shared clonotypes between healthy human individuals. The data were produced by immunoSEQ multiplex PCR, yet TCRdb's version contains in-frame clones alone and is incomplete. The sample has approximately 95,000 clones, 65% to 70% seen once. Source material: memory CD8+ T cells sorted from blood. Subset described: CD45RO+ cells pooled with CCR7-negative TemRA cells. All receptors derive from a man aged 25 to 40 in good health.

The chain is built from TRBV5-1 and TRBJ2-5; 9 bases map to TRBD1. This CDR3 is 20 amino acids long. Germline trimming cut 0 bases from V and 0 bases from J; bases unmatched to any gene: 15. Looked up from germline, CDR1 is SGHRS and CDR2 is YFSETQ. DNA for the CDR3: TGCGCCAGCAGCTTGGTGGGGGCGGGACAGGGCGACGGGTACCAAGAGACCCAGTACTTC. The encoded protein is CASSLVGAGQGDGYQETQYF.

This clone was observed once. The rearrangement joins TRBV7-2 to TRBJ2-2; a possible D gene is TRBD1 (6 bases). The CDR3 has 14 residues. The V end was cut by 5 bases, the J end by 7 bases, with 14 bases between. The V gene's germline CDR1 is SGHTA and CDR2 FQGNSA. Written as DNA, the CDR3 is TGTGCCAGCAGCCAAGGACAGTCGATCGGGGAGCTGTTTTTT. It codes for CASSQGQSIGELFF.

The genes are TRBV29-1 and TRBJ1-1; 9 bases match TRBD1. This CDR3 has 14 residues. Germline V gene lookup returns CDR1 SQVTM and CDR2 ANQGSEA. The junction had 8 bases not matched to a gene; V was cut back by 6 bases and J by 3 bases. CDR3 coding DNA: TGCAGCGTCCACAGACAGGGGGGAGACACTGAAGCTTTCTTT. Encoded protein: CSVHRQGGDTEAFF.